This is a list of T cell receptor beta chains from one sample in a study of technical replicates of blood from several donors. Produced via immunoSEQ multiplex PCR; TCRdb's table is partial and in-frame only. The sample yields more than 45,000 clones, 75% to 95% seen once. Material: PBMCs. The receptors derive from a human donor in good health. Some clones in this sample may be carry-over from other donors' samples. CDR3s include the opening cysteine and the closing phenylalanine or tryptophan. A D gene is named only where the DNA matches it firmly. Clone size appears in some rows only: once, few, many, or a class for an expanded clone.

TGTGCCAGCAGTCGACAGGGTAACCAGCCCCAGCATTTT	CASSRQGNQPQHF	TRBD1	-	TRBJ1-5	TRBV7-9
TGCGCCAGCAGCTTGGGCAGCGTCCCGACTGAAGCTTTCTTT	CASSLGSVPTEAFF	-	-	TRBJ1-1	TRBV5-1
TGTGCCAGCAGCGTAGACTCCTCCTCTGGAAACACCATATATTTT	CASSVDSSSGNTIYF	-	-	TRBJ1-3	TRBV7-9
TGTGCCAGCGCAAAGCTAGCGGGAGTGGGGTACAATGAGCAGTTCTTC	CASAKLAGVGYNEQFF	TRBD2	-	TRBJ2-1	TRBV18
TGTGCCATCACGACTAGTTCTTACGAGCAGTACTTC	CAITTSSYEQYF	-	few	TRBJ2-7	TRBV10-3
TGTGCCAGCAGTGCCCCGGGGAGCCTCGGGGATACGCAGTATTTT	CASSAPGSLGDTQYF	-	-	TRBJ2-3	TRBV6-1
TGTGCCAGCATCTCCCGGGAGCAGGGGGCGACTGAAGCTTTCTTT	CASISREQGATEAFF	TRBD1	-	TRBJ1-1	TRBV7-2
TGCGCCAGCAGCCAAGGGACAGGGGGCGGGAATGAGCAGTTCTTC	CASSQGTGGGNEQFF	TRBD1	many	TRBJ2-1	TRBV4-3
TGTGCCAGCAGCCATACAGGGGCCCGAACCGGGGAGCTGTTTTTT	CASSHTGARTGELFF	TRBD1	once	TRBJ2-2	TRBV7-9
TGTGCCAGCAGCGACAGGGGGCGCGGTGAAAAACTGTTTTTT	CASSDRGRGEKLFF	TRBD1	-	TRBJ1-4	TRBV7-6
TGTGCCAGCCTCCCGAATCAAGACAGACCCTACGAGCAGTACTTC	CASLPNQDRPYEQYF	-	-	TRBJ2-7	TRBV2
TGTGCCATCAACGCGGAGGGGTACGGAGATACGCAGTATTTT	CAINAEGYGDTQYF	-	-	TRBJ2-3	TRBV10-3
TGTGCCAGTAGTACCCCGACACTTAACACTGAAGCTTTCTTT	CASSTPTLNTEAFF	-	-	TRBJ1-1	TRBV19
TGTGCCAGCAGCAAAGCCCCACAGCGGGGGTTCGTGACCTACGAGCAGTACTTC	CASSKAPQRGFVTYEQYF	-	-	TRBJ2-7	TRBV21-1